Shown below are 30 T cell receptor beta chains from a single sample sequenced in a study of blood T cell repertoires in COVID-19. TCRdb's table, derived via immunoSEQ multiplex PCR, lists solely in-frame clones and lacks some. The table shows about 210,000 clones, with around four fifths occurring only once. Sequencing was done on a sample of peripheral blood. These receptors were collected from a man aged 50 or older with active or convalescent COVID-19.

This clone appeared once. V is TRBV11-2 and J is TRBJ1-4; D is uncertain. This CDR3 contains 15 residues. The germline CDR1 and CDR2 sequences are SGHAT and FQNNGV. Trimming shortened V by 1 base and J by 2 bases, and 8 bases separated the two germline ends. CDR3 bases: TGTGCCAGCAGCTTAGGCGCCACTACTAATGAAAAACTGTTTTTT. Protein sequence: CASSLGATTNEKLFF.

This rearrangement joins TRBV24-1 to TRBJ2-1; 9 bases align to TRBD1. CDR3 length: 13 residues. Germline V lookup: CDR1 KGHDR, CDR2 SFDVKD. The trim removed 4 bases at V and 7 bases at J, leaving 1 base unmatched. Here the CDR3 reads CATSDGQGNEQFF. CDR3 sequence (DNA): TGTGCCACCAGTGACGGACAGGGGAATGAGCAGTTCTTC.

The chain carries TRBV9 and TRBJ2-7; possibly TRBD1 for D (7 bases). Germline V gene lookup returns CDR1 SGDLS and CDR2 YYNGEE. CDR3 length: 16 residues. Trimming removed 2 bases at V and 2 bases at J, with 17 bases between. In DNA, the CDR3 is TGTGCCAGCAGCGTGGGGGCGGGGACAGCCGCCTACGAGCAGTACTTC. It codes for CASSVGAGTAAYEQYF.

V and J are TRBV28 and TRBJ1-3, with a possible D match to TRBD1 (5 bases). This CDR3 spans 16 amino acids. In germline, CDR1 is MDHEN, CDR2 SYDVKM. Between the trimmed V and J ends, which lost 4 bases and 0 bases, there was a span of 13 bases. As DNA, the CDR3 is TGTGCCAGCAGTTCGAACCTAGACAGCTCTGGAAACACCATATATTTT. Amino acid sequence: CASSSNLDSSGNTIYF. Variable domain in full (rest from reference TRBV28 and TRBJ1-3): DVKVTQSSRYLVKRTGEKVFLECVQDMDHENMFWYRQDPGLGLRLIYFSYDVKMKEKGDIPEGYSVSREKKERFSLILESASTNQTSMYLCASSSNLDSSGNTIYFGEGSWLTVV.

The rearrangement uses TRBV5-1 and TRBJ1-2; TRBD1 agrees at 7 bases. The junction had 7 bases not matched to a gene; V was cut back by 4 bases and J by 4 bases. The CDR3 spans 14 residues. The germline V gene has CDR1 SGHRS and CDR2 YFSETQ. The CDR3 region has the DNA TGCGCCAGCAGCCTTGGACAGGCCGGCTATGGCTACACCTTC. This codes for CASSLGQAGYGYTF.

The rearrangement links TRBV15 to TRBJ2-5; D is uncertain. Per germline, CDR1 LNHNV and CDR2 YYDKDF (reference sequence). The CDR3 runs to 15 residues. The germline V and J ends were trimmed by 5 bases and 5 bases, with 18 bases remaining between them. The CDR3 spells CATSPPPPSRETQYF. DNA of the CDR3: TGTGCCACCAGCCCCCCCCCGCCATCACGGGAGACCCAGTACTTC. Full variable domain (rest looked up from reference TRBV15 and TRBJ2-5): DAMVIQNPRYQVTQFGKPVTLSCSQTLNHNVMYWYQQKSSQAPKLLFHYYDKDFNNEADTPDNFQSRRPNTSFCFLDIRSPGLGDTAMYLCATSPPPPSRETQYFGPGTRLLVL.

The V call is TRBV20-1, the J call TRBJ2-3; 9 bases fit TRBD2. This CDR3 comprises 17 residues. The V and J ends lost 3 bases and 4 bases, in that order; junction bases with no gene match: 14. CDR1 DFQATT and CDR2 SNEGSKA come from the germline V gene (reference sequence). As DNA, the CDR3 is TGCAGTGCTAGTGGGTTATTGATTAGCGGGAGCTCAGATACGCAGTATTTT. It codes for CSASGLLISGSSDTQYF.

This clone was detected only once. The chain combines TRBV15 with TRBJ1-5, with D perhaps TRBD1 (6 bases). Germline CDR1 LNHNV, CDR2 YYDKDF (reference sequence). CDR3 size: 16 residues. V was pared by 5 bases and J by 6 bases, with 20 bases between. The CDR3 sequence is CATSPDINRAGQPQHF. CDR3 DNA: TGTGCCACCAGCCCAGATATCAACAGGGCCGGTCAGCCCCAGCATTTT.

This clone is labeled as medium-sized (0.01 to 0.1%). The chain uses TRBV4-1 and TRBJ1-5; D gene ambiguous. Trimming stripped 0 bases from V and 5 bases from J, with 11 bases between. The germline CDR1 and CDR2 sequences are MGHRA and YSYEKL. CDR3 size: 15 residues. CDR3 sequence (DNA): TGCGCCAGCAGCCAAGAAGTCACTGCCGATCAGCCCCAGCATTTT. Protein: CASSQEVTADQPQHF.

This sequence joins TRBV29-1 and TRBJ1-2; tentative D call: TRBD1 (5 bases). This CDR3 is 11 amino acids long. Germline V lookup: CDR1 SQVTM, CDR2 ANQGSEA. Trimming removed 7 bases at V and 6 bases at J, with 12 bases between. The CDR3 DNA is TGCAGCGGACGCGGGGGGGATGGCTACACCTTC. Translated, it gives CSGRGGDGYTF.

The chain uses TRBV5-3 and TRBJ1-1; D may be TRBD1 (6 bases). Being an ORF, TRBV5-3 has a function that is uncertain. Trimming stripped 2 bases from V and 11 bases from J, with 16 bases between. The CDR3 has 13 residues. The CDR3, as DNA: TGTGCCAGAAGCTTACTCCTAGACAGGCGGGCTTTCTTT. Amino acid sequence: CARSLLLDRRAFF.

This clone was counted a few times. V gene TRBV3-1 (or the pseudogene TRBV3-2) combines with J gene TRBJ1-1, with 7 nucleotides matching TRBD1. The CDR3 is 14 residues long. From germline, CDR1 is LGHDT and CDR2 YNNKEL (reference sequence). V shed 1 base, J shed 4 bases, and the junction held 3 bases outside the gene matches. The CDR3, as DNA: TGTGCCAGCAGCCAAGGGGGACAGAGCACTGAAGCTTTCTTT. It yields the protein CASSQGGQSTEAFF.

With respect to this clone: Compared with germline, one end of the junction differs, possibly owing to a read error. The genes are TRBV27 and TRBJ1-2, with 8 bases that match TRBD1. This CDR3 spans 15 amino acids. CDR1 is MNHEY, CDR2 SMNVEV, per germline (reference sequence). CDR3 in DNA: TGTGCCAGCAGTCTATCCCCAGGGGGCGCCTATGGCTACACCTTC. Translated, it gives CASSLSPGGAYGYTF.

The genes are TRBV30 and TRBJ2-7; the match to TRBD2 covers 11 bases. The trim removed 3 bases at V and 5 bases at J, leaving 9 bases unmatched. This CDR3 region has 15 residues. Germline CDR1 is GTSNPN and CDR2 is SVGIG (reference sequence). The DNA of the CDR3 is TGTGCCTGGAGAGTAGCGGGAGGGCCGCCGAACGAGCAGTACTTC. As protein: CAWRVAGGPPNEQYF.

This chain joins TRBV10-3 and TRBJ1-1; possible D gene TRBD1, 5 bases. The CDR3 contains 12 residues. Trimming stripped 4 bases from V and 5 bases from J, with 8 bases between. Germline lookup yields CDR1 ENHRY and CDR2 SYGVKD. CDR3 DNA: TGTGCCATCAGTGCCCAGGGTACTGAAGCTTTCTTT. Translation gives CAISAQGTEAFF.

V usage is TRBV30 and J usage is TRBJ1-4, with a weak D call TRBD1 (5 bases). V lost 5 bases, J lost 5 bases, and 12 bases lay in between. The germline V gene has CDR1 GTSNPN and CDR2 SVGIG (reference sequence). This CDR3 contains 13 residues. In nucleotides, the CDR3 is TGTGCCTGGTGTGAAGGGGTAAATGAAAAACTGTTTTTT. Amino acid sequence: CAWCEGVNEKLFF.

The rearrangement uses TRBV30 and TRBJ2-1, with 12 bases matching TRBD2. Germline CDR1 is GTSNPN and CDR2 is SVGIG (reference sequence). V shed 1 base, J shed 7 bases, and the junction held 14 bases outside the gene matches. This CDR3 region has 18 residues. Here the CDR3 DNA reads TGTGCCTGGAGTGCCATATCTGATCTAGCGGGAGGGTCGAATGAGCAGTTCTTC. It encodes CAWSAISDLAGGSNEQFF.

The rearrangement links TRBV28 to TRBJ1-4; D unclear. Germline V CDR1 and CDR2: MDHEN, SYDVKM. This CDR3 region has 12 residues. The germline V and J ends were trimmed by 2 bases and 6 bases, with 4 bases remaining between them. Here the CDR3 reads CASSLLDEKLFF. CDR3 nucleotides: TGTGCCAGCAGTTTACTCGATGAAAAACTGTTTTTT. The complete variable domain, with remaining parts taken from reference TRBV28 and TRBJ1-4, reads DVKVTQSSRYLVKRTGEKVFLECVQDMDHENMFWYRQDPGLGLRLIYFSYDVKMKEKGDIPEGYSVSREKKERFSLILESASTNQTSMYLCASSLLDEKLFFGSGTQLSVL.

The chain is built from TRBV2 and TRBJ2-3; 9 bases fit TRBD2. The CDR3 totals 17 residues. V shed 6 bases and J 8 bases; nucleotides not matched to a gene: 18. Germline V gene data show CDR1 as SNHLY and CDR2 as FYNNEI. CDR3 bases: TGTGCCAGCAGCGCCCTCGGGATAGCGGGAGTTCGGGCTACGCAGTATTTT. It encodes CASSALGIAGVRATQYF.

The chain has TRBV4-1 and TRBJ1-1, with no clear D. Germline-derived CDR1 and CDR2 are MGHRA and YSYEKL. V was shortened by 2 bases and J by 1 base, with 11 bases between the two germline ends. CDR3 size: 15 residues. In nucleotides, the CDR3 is TGCGCCAGCAGCCAATCGGTATTCCAGAACACTGAAGCTTTCTTT. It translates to CASSQSVFQNTEAFF.

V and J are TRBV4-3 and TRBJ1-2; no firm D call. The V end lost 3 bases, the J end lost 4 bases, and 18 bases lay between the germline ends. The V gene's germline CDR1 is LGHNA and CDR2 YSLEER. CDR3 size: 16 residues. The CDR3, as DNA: TGCGCCAGCAGCCAGTCGTTGGGCCTTACTCCCTATGGCTACACCTTC. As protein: CASSQSLGLTPYGYTF.

The CDR3 loop is CASSQVWAPLETQYF. CDR3 bases: TGTGCCAGCAGCCAAGTTTGGGCCCCTTTAGAGACCCAGTACTTC. This sequence joins TRBV14 and TRBJ2-5; D not certain. This CDR3 spans 15 amino acids. Per the germline V gene, CDR1 is SGHDN and CDR2 is FVKESK. V was trimmed by 1 base and J by 4 bases, leaving 13 bases between them.

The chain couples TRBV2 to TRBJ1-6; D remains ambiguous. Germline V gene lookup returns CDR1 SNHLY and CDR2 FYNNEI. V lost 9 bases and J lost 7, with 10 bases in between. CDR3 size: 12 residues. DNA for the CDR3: TGTGCCAGGAGCCCCGGGAATTCACCCCTCCACTTT. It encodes CARSPGNSPLHF.

The DNA of the CDR3 is TGTGCCAGTAGTACGCAGGGGGTTCCCTACGAGCAGTACTTC. Amino acid sequence: CASSTQGVPYEQYF. The V and J genes are TRBV19 and TRBJ2-7; TRBD1 agrees at 7 bases. The CDR3 extends over 14 amino acids. Germline lookup yields CDR1 LNHDA and CDR2 SQIVND (reference sequence). With V trimmed by 4 bases and J by 2 bases, 5 bases remained unmatched. The full variable domain, with the rest looked up from reference TRBV19 and TRBJ2-7, is DGGITQSPKYLFRKEGQNVTLSCEQNLNHDAMYWYRQDPGQGLRLIYYSQIVNDFQKGDIAEGYSVSREKKESFPLTVTSAQKNPTAFYLCASSTQGVPYEQYFGPGTRLTVT.

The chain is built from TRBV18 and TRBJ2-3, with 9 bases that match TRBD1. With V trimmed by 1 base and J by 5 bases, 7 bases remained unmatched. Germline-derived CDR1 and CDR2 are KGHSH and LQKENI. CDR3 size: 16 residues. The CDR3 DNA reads TGTGCCAGCTCACCACTGCGGGACAGGGTGAAAGATACGCAGTATTTT. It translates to CASSPLRDRVKDTQYF.

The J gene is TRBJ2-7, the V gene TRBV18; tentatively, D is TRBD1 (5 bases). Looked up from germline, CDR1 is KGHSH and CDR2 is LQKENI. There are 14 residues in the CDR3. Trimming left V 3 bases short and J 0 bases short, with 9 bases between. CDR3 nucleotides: TGTGCCAGCTCACCGGCAGGGATCTCCTACGAGCAGTACTTC. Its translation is CASSPAGISYEQYF.

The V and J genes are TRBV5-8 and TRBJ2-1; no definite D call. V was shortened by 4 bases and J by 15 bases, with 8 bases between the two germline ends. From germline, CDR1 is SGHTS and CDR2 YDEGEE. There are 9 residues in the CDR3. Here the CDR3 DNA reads TGTGCCAGCAGCACCAGTCCGTTCTTC. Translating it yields CASSTSPFF.

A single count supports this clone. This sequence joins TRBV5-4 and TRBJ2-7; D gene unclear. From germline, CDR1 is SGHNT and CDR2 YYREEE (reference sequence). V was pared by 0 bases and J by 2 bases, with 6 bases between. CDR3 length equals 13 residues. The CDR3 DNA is TGTGCCAGCAGCTTGGGGCCAGCCTACGAGCAGTACTTC. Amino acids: CASSLGPAYEQYF.

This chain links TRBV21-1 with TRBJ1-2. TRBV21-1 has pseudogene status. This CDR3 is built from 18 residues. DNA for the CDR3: TGTGCCAGCAGCAAACTAAGCCCCCCGCGAAGAATTGCTAGTGGCTACACCTTC. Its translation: CASSKLSPPRRIASGYTF.

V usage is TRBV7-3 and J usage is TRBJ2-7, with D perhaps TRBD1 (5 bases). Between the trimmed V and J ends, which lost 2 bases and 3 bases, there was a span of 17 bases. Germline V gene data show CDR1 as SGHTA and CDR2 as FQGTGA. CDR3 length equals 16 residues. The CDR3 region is CASSLVGRVELYEQYF. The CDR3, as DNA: TGTGCCAGCAGCTTAGTGGGCAGGGTCGAACTCTACGAGCAGTACTTC. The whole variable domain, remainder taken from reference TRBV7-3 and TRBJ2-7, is GAGVSQTPSNKVTEKGKYVELRCDPISGHTALYWYRQSLGQGPEFLIYFQGTGAADDSGLPNDRFFAVRPEGSVSTLKIQRTERGDSAVYLCASSLVGRVELYEQYFGPGTRLTVT.